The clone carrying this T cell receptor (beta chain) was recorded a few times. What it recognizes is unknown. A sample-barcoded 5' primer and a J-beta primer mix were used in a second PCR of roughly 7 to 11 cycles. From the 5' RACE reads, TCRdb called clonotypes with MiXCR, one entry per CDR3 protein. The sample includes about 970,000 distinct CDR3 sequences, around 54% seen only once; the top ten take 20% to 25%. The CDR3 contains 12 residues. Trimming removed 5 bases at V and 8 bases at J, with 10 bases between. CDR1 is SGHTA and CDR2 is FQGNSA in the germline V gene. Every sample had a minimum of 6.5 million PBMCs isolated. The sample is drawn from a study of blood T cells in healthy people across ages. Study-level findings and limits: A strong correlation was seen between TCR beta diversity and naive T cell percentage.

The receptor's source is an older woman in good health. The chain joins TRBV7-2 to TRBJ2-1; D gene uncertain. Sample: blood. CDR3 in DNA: TGTGCCAGCAGCCTGATAATAGATGAGCAGTTCTTC. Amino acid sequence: CASSLIIDEQFF.